The 14 T cell receptor beta chains given below trace back to one sample, sequenced in a study of robustness of blood B and T cell sequencing. mRNA, not genomic DNA, served as the source for TCR beta repertoires. cDNA was made with a 5' template-switch oligo adding a universal priming site. Every cDNA molecule received a random 12-nucleotide UMI from the template-switch oligo. One entry per CDR3 protein results from TCRdb running MiXCR on the PCR reads. The sample shows approximately 1,200 distinct CDR3 sequences, about three quarters of them seen only once. Sequenced: peripheral blood. All receptors come from a human donor in good health.

The chain joins TRBV6-1 to TRBJ1-3; D is ambiguous. Deletions cut 6 bases from V and 2 bases from J, with 8 bases between. The germline V gene has CDR1 MNHNS and CDR2 SASEGT. This CDR3 contains 13 residues. CDR3 DNA sequence: TGTGCCAGCAGGACGTATACTGGAAACACCATATATTTT. Translation gives CASRTYTGNTIYF.

This rearrangement joins TRBV24-1 to TRBJ2-1, with 10 positions matching TRBD1. The CDR3 covers 13 residues. Trimming removed 7 bases from V and 6 bases from J; junction bases left unmatched: 2. Germline lookup yields CDR1 KGHDR and CDR2 SFDVKD. This chain's CDR3 is CATSGDRGNEQFF. CDR3 nucleotides: TGTGCCACCAGCGGGGACAGGGGCAATGAGCAGTTCTTC.

The chain employs TRBV29-1 and TRBJ1-2; TRBD1 matches at 7 bases. This CDR3 is 12 amino acids long. Unmatched junction bases numbered 4, after V lost 7 bases and J lost 2 bases. Germline assignment: CDR1 SQVTM and CDR2 ANQGSEA. The CDR3 reads CSGLTGNYGYTF. In DNA form, the CDR3 reads TGCAGCGGTTTGACAGGGAACTATGGCTACACCTTC.

CDR3 bases: TGTGCCAGCAGTTTTAGGGGCAGGGGCACTGAAGCTTTCTTT. It translates to CASSFRGRGTEAFF. The V gene is TRBV27, the J gene TRBJ1-1, with a weak D call TRBD1 (6 bases). V was shortened by 3 bases and J by 4 bases, with 12 bases between the two germline ends. CDR3 length: 14 amino acids. Germline V CDR1 and CDR2: MNHEY, SMNVEV (reference sequence).

This clonotype was observed a handful of times. The chain combines TRBV12-5 with TRBJ1-6; the D is unclear. Germline assignment: CDR1 LGHNT and CDR2 FRNRAP. The CDR3 length is 14 residues. With 3 bases removed from V and 5 bases from J, the gap between germline ends came to 8 bases. The CDR3 DNA reads as TGTGCTAGTGGTTTTGCAGGACATAATTCACCCCTCCACTTT. This codes for CASGFAGHNSPLHF.

CDR3 sequence: CASSPKSRVSETQYF. The CDR3 DNA follows: TGTGCCAGCAGTCCTAAGTCGAGGGTATCGGAGACCCAGTACTTC. The chain carries TRBV11-1 and TRBJ2-5; tentatively, D is TRBD2 (5 bases). There are 15 residues in the CDR3. Germline loops: CDR1 SGHAT, CDR2 FQDESV (reference sequence). Between the trimmed V and J ends, which lost 6 bases and 5 bases, there was a span of 19 bases.

In DNA, the CDR3 is TGCAGTGCTGCAGGAGCAGGGGTCCACAATGAGCAGTTCTTC. It specifies CSAAGAGVHNEQFF. The J gene is TRBJ2-1, the V gene TRBV20-1; perhaps TRBD1 as D (6 bases). Germline assignment: CDR1 DFQATT and CDR2 SNEGSKA (reference sequence). V lost 5 bases and J lost 5, with 16 bases in between. CDR3 length: 14 residues.

In its sample, this clonotype was seen once. The V call is TRBV10-1, the J call TRBJ2-7; perhaps TRBD1 as D (6 bases). There are 14 residues in the CDR3. The V end was cut by 0 bases, the J end by 6 bases, with 12 bases between. The germline CDR1 and CDR2 sequences are WNHNN and SYGVQD (reference sequence). CDR3 in DNA: TGCGCCAGCAGTGAGTCAACAGGGCCGAGCGAGCAGTACTTC. It specifies CASSESTGPSEQYF.

The chain couples TRBV11-2 to TRBJ1-1; tentatively, D is TRBD1 (6 bases). CDR1 and CDR2 from the germline V gene are SGHAT and FQNNGV. This CDR3 is 15 amino acids long. Trimming took off 1 base at V and 5 bases at J, with 14 bases between the two ends. CDR3 in amino acids: CASSLGVGRGTEAFF. The CDR3 bases are TGTGCCAGCAGCTTAGGGGTGGGGAGGGGGACTGAAGCTTTCTTT.

The V and J genes are TRBV5-1 and TRBJ2-7, with D perhaps matching TRBD2 (5 bases). The germline CDR1 and CDR2 sequences are SGHRS and YFSETQ. The CDR3 has 11 residues. Trimming removed 0 bases at V and 7 bases at J, with 5 bases between. The CDR3 sequence is CASSLGGEQYF. Written as DNA, the CDR3 is TGCGCCAGCAGCTTGGGAGGGGAGCAGTACTTC.

In its sample, this clonotype was seen once. The CDR3 sequence: CSVELGGLNGYTF. The CDR3 coding sequence is TGCAGCGTTGAGCTAGGGGGTCTCAATGGCTACACCTTC. The rearrangement uses TRBV29-1 and TRBJ1-2; a possible D gene is TRBD1 (6 bases). Trimming removed 3 bases at V and 6 bases at J, with 14 bases between. Germline values: CDR1 SQVTM, CDR2 ANQGSEA. The CDR3 covers 13 residues.

The CDR3 is CAIRGQGSYGYTF. CDR3 DNA: TGTGCCATTCGGGGACAGGGGTCCTATGGCTACACCTTC. The chain joins TRBV11-1 to TRBJ1-2, with 10 nucleotides matching TRBD1. This CDR3 is 13 amino acids long. The ends lost 10 bases at V and 4 bases at J; junction bases unmatched: 6. The germline CDR1 and CDR2 sequences are SGHAT and FQDESV (reference sequence).

This clonotype appeared a single time. The rearrangement uses TRBV14 and TRBJ1-1; D may be TRBD1 (5 bases). V shed 8 bases and J shed 0 bases, with 10 bases lying between them. This CDR3 spans 13 amino acids. The germline gives CDR1 SGHDN, CDR2 FVKESK. CDR3 sequence reads: CASSPGVNTEAFF. The CDR3 coding sequence is TGTGCCAGCTCCCCGGGGGTGAACACTGAAGCTTTCTTT.

V gene TRBV29-1 combines with J gene TRBJ1-2; TRBD1 is a possible D gene (5 bases). CDR1 is SQVTM, CDR2 ANQGSEA, per germline. V gave up 7 bases and J gave up 3 bases, with 15 bases separating them. CDR3 length equals 13 residues. As DNA, the CDR3 is TGCAGCGGCAGGGACGGCTCGGACTATGGCTACACCTTC. Translated, it gives CSGRDGSDYGYTF.